The TCR beta chain under discussion was sequenced for a study of CD8+ T cells in alopecia areata. Treatment described: oral pan-JAK inhibitor, 5-10 mg twice daily. This CDR3 contains 14 residues. Per germline, CDR1 KGHSH and CDR2 LQKENI. The V gene lost 6 bases and the J gene lost 5 bases, with 17 bases spanning the gap. Points from the study as a whole: Clonality exceeded that of normal scalp in lesional scalp, most notably in alopecia totalis/universalis. While patients received tofacitinib, many expanded lesional clones remained present in scalp and blood.

Comment on this clone: Its antigen is not identified.

It was cDNA, reverse transcribed from extracted RNA, that served as the sequencing template. The data were produced by immunoSEQ multiplex PCR, yet TCRdb's version contains in-frame clones alone and is incomplete. This sample has 270,000 or so clones; 58% occur once, and the top ten carry around 1.7%. The TCR comes from a human donor with alopecia areata. The chain couples TRBV18 to TRBJ2-7, with D maybe TRBD1 (6 bases). This material consisted of CD4+ T cells sorted from blood, taken at week 24, from a patient treated with tofacitinib. The CDR3 DNA reads as TGTGCCAGCTCGGCATCAGGGGAAGGTAACGAGCAGTACTTC. Its translation is CASSASGEGNEQYF. The entire variable domain, with the rest obtained from reference TRBV18 and TRBJ2-7, is as follows: NAGVMQNPRHLVRRRGQEARLRCSPMKGHSHVYWYRQLPEEGLKFMVYLQKENIIDESGMPKERFSAEFPKEGPSILRIQQVVRGDSAAYFCASSASGEGNEQYFGPGTRLTVT.